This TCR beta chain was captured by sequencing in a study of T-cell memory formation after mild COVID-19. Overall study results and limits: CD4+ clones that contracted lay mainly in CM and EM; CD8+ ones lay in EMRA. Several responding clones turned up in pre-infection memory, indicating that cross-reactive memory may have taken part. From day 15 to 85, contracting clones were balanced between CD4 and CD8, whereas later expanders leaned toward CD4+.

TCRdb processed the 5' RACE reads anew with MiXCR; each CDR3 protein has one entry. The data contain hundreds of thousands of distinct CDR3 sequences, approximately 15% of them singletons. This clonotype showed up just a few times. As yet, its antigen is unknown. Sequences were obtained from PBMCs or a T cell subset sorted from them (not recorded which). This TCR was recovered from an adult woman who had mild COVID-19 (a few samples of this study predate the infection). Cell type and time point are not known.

The CDR3 nucleotides are TGCGCCAGCAGCTCTCGACAGGGGGTAAACACTGAAGCTTTCTTT. Protein: CASSSRQGVNTEAFF. The chain recombines TRBV5-1 with TRBJ1-1, with 9 bases identical to TRBD1. Germline CDR1 and CDR2: SGHRS and YFSETQ. This CDR3 is built from 15 residues. The V and J ends lost 3 bases and 2 bases, in that order; junction bases with no gene match: 5.